A selection of T cell receptor beta chains follows, all from one sample in a study of CD4 T cells in relation to SARS-CoV-2 and coronaviruses. Some clones are missing from TCRdb's copy, which holds only in-frame ones; the method was immunoSEQ multiplex PCR. This table has about 56,000 clones, about 92% appearing once. Sequencing used naive CD4+ T cells from PBMCs. The receptors derive from an adult with COVID-19. Both conserved end residues are part of each CDR3. Fields, in order: clone size, J gene, V gene, D gene, CDR3 DNA, CDR3 protein. A D gene is named only where the DNA matches it firmly. The size of a clone is reported for some rows only, either as once, few or many, or as a class for expanded clones.

>once|TRBJ2-2|TRBV28|.
TGTGCCAGCTCGGCGGGGTATGGGTCCGGGGAGCTGTTTTTT
CASSAGYGSGELFF
>.|TRBJ2-1|TRBV15|.
TGTGCCACCAGCATCAGGCGCTCCTACAATGAGCAGTTCTTC
CATSIRRSYNEQFF
>.|TRBJ2-5|TRBV11-2|.
TGTGCCAGCAGCTTATGGACAGATCAAGAGACCCAGTACTTC
CASSLWTDQETQYF
>.|TRBJ2-3|TRBV2|TRBD2
TGTGCCAGCAGTGACCTTTTAGCGGGGGCTAGCACAGATACGCAGTATTTT
CASSDLLAGASTDTQYF
>once|TRBJ1-4|TRBV28|.
TGTGCCAGCAGTTTTCGGACTAATGAAAAACTGTTTTTT
CASSFRTNEKLFF
>.|TRBJ2-3|TRBV19|.
TGTGCCAGTAATCTGGGAAACACAGATACGCAGTATTTT
CASNLGNTDTQYF
>.|TRBJ2-5|TRBV4-3|TRBD1
TGCGCCAGCAGCCCGGGCCGGGACAGGGGGGGAGAGACCCAGTACTTC
CASSPGRDRGGETQYF
>.|TRBJ2-1|TRBV15|TRBD2
TGTGCCACCAGCAGAACCGGGACTAGGTGGACCAATGAGCAGTTCTTC
CATSRTGTRWTNEQFF
>.|TRBJ1-2|TRBV3-1/TRBV3-2|.
TGTGCCAGCAGCCAAGGCAGGGTCTATGGCTACACCTTC
CASSQGRVYGYTF
>.|TRBJ2-2|TRBV7-2|.
TGTGCCAGCAGCTTAGGGGGCTCCGTCACCGGGGAGCTGTTTTTT
CASSLGGSVTGELFF
>.|TRBJ2-7|TRBV7-2|.
TGTGCCAGCACCGATTACTACGAGCAGTACTTC
CASTDYYEQYF
>.|TRBJ1-5|TRBV19|.
TGTGCCAGTAGTATCCTACCAGGGTCAGGCAATCAGCCCCAGCATTTT
CASSILPGSGNQPQHF
>.|TRBJ2-2|TRBV5-1|.
TGCGCCAGCAGCTTGGGAGTGAGGCGGAGGACCGGGGAGCTGTTTTTT
CASSLGVRRRTGELFF
>.|TRBJ2-3|TRBV2|TRBD2
TGTGCCAGCAGTAATCTAGCGGGAGGCGCAGATACGCAGTATTTT
CASSNLAGGADTQYF
>.|TRBJ2-2|TRBV28|.
TGTGCCAGCAGTTGGGACCCTAGGGGCGGGGAGCTGTTTTTT
CASSWDPRGGELFF
>once|TRBJ2-1|TRBV29-1|.
TGCAGCGTTGAGAAGCCTCTGAGCTCCTACAATGAGCAGTTCTTC
CSVEKPLSSYNEQFF
>few|TRBJ1-3|TRBV11-2|.
TGTGCCAGCAGCTTAATATCGGGACACCAAAACACCATATATTTT
CASSLISGHQNTIYF
>.|TRBJ2-1|TRBV18|TRBD1
TGTGCCAGCTCACCACGGACAGGGCCCTCCTACAATGAGCAGTTCTTC
CASSPRTGPSYNEQFF
>.|TRBJ2-7|TRBV29-1|TRBD2
TGCAGCGTTGCAACGGCGCGGGAGGGTTGGGAGCAGTACTTC
CSVATAREGWEQYF
>.|TRBJ2-2|TRBV9|.
TGTGCCAGCAGCGTAGGACAGACCGGGGAGCTGTTTTTT
CASSVGQTGELFF
>once|TRBJ2-1|TRBV30|TRBD2
TGTGCCTGGAACTACGGACTAGCGGGAGAACCTGAGCAGTTCTTC
CAWNYGLAGEPEQFF
>.|TRBJ2-5|TRBV25-1|TRBD2
TGTGCCAGCAGTGGGGGGCCACTAGCGGGAGTGGGGGAGACCCAGTACTTC
CASSGGPLAGVGETQYF
>once|TRBJ2-7|TRBV14|.
TGTGCCAGCAGCCAAGGAGGGGGAGGACAGAACTACTACGAGCAGTACTTC
CASSQGGGGQNYYEQYF
>.|TRBJ1-1|TRBV7-9|.
TGTGCCAGCAGCTTGGGAGGTGAAGCTTTCTTT
CASSLGGEAFF
>.|TRBJ2-7|TRBV11-2|TRBD2
TGTGCCAGCAGCAGGATAGCGGGGAGGGCCTACGAGCAGTACTTC
CASSRIAGRAYEQYF
>.|TRBJ2-7|TRBV20-1|.
TGCAGTGCTAGTCCCTCAAAAACCGGGTATTACGAGCAGTACTTC
CSASPSKTGYYEQYF